The 30 T cell receptor beta chains presented below share a single source sample, sequenced in a study of blood T cell repertoires in COVID-19. TCRdb's table, derived via immunoSEQ multiplex PCR, lists solely in-frame clones and lacks some. The sample shows hundreds of thousands of clones, approximately 86% of them seen only once. The specimen sequenced was PBMCs or T cells enriched from blood (not recorded which). The origin of the receptors is a woman aged 45-65 years who had recovered from COVID-19.

The chain links TRBV2 to TRBJ1-4; D is uncertain. V lost 7 bases and J 4 bases, leaving 13 bases between the germline ends. CDR1 SNHLY and CDR2 FYNNEI come from the germline V gene. The CDR3 has 14 residues. CDR3 nucleotide sequence: TGTGCCAGCACCGGCGTCGGGGTTAATGAAAAACTGTTTTTT. Translation: CASTGVGVNEKLFF.

The genes are TRBV7-9 and TRBJ2-1; D is ambiguous. Trimming stripped 0 bases from V and 9 bases from J, with 6 bases between. Germline V gene lookup returns CDR1 SEHNR and CDR2 FQNEAQ (reference sequence). The CDR3 has 12 amino acids. The CDR3 DNA follows: TGTGCCAGCAGCTTAGCAACGCGTGAGCAGTTCTTC. This sequence encodes CASSLATREQFF.

The rearrangement joins TRBV9 to TRBJ1-3; D is unresolved. CDR3 length: 13 amino acids. Germline V gene data show CDR1 as SGDLS and CDR2 as YYNGEE. V gave up 6 bases and J gave up 0 bases, with 7 bases separating them. The DNA of the CDR3 is TGTGCCAGCACCGCTAACTCTGGAAACACCATATATTTT. This encodes CASTANSGNTIYF. Full variable domain (outside the CDR3, taken from reference TRBV9 and TRBJ1-3): DSGVTQTPKHLITATGQRVTLRCSPRSGDLSVYWYQQSLDQGLQFLIQYYNGEERAKGNILERFSAQQFPDLHSELNLSSLELGDSALYFCASTANSGNTIYFGEGSWLTVV.

V gene TRBV28 combines with J gene TRBJ2-1; unclear D gene. The CDR3 contains 12 residues. Trimming removed 6 bases from V and 6 bases from J, with 9 bases in between. Germline V lookup: CDR1 MDHEN, CDR2 SYDVKM. The CDR3 coding sequence is TGTGCCAGCAGCCCGCTAGGCAATGAGCAGTTCTTC. Protein product: CASSPLGNEQFF.

The chain carries TRBV19 and TRBJ1-4; D perhaps matches TRBD1 (6 bases). The germline CDR1 and CDR2 sequences are LNHDA and SQIVND (reference sequence). This CDR3 has 18 amino acids. V lost 0 bases to trimming and J lost 0 bases, with 14 bases between them. The CDR3 loop reads CASSIDLQGRTTNEKLFF. In DNA form, the CDR3 reads TGTGCCAGTAGTATAGATCTTCAGGGGCGGACAACTAATGAAAAACTGTTTTTT. Together with reference TRBV19 and TRBJ1-4, the CDR3 gives the full variable domain: DGGITQSPKYLFRKEGQNVTLSCEQNLNHDAMYWYRQDPGQGLRLIYYSQIVNDFQKGDIAEGYSVSREKKESFPLTVTSAQKNPTAFYLCASSIDLQGRTTNEKLFFGSGTQLSVL.

The V gene is TRBV24-1, the J gene TRBJ2-1; D not resolved. This CDR3 has 16 amino acids. From germline, CDR1 is KGHDR and CDR2 SFDVKD. The V end lost 3 bases, the J end lost 0 bases, and 11 bases lay between the germline ends. CDR3 nucleotide sequence: TGTGCCACCAGTGATGCTACTCACTTCTCCTACAATGAGCAGTTCTTC. Translation: CATSDATHFSYNEQFF.

The table lists this clone with a few counts. This chain uses TRBV28 with TRBJ2-3; 8 nucleotides line up with TRBD2. The junction had 5 bases not matched to a gene; V was cut back by 7 bases and J by 2 bases. CDR3 length: 14 amino acids. Germline V gives CDR1 MDHEN, CDR2 SYDVKM. The CDR3 sequence: CASTPGGLTDTQYF. The CDR3 DNA sequence: TGTGCCAGCACCCCGGGAGGGCTCACAGATACGCAGTATTTT.

The chain's CDR3 is CASSNGQVNTEAFF. In DNA, the CDR3 is TGTGCCAGTAGTAACGGTCAGGTGAACACTGAAGCTTTCTTT. The chain joins TRBV19 to TRBJ1-1; D is unclear. The CDR3 is 14 amino acids. V lost 4 bases and J lost 0, with 9 bases in between. Germline lookup yields CDR1 LNHDA and CDR2 SQIVND (reference sequence).

Note on this clone: Other DNA sequences from this sample encode an identical CDR3 as well. The V call is TRBV6-2 or TRBV6-3, the J call TRBJ2-1; 10 bases fit TRBD2. Trimming took 4 bases from V and 0 from J; bases not matched to a gene: 6. Germline CDR1 is MNHEY and CDR2 is SVGEGT. The CDR3 consists of 17 residues. The CDR3, as DNA: TGTGCCAGCAGTTTTGAGGCTAGCGGGAGCTCCTACAATGAGCAGTTCTTC. Its protein is CASSFEASGSSYNEQFF.

This clone showed up just once. V is TRBV3-1 (or the pseudogene TRBV3-2) and J is TRBJ2-5; possibly TRBD2 for D (5 bases). Germline V lookup: CDR1 LGHDT, CDR2 YNNKEL (reference sequence). CDR3 length equals 15 residues. The V gene lost 2 bases and the J gene lost 2 bases, with 12 bases spanning the gap. CDR3 protein: CASSQPPSRQETQYF. CDR3 bases: TGTGCCAGCAGCCAACCCCCTAGCAGGCAAGAGACCCAGTACTTC.

The V and J genes are TRBV5-1 and TRBJ2-3, with TRBD1 identical over 7 bases. The CDR3 runs 15 residues. Germline-derived CDR1 and CDR2 are SGHRS and YFSETQ. V gave up 4 bases and J gave up 6 bases; unmatched junction bases: 11. The CDR3 here is CASSQSGDSRDTQYF. As DNA, the CDR3 is TGCGCCAGCAGCCAATCCGGGGACAGTAGGGATACGCAGTATTTT.

The rearrangement links TRBV4-2 to TRBJ1-2; the match to TRBD1 covers 7 bases. Germline V CDR1 and CDR2: LGHNA, YNFKEQ. V trimming: 1 base; J trimming: 4 bases; junction bases outside the gene matches: 6. This CDR3 comprises 15 residues. This chain's CDR3 is CASSQVLGQSYGYTF. In nucleotides, the CDR3 is TGTGCCAGCAGCCAAGTCCTGGGACAGAGCTATGGCTACACCTTC.

This sequence joins TRBV11-1 and TRBJ2-7, with D perhaps TRBD1 (5 bases). Germline V gene sequence: CDR1 SGHAT, CDR2 FQDESV (reference sequence). This CDR3 is 15 amino acids long. Deletions cut 0 bases from V and 2 bases from J, with 11 bases between. The CDR3 DNA reads as TGTGCCAGCAGCTTAGCCAGGGTGGTCCCCTACGAGCAGTACTTC. Translation gives CASSLARVVPYEQYF.

The CDR3 DNA reads as TGTGCCAGCAGCCCCGGGAAGAACTATGGCTACACCTTC. It is translated as CASSPGKNYGYTF. The V and J genes are TRBV6-6 and TRBJ1-2; D gene unclear. From germline, CDR1 is MNHNY and CDR2 SVGAGI (reference sequence). The CDR3 sequence is 13 residues long. V was clipped by 6 bases and J by 2 bases, with 10 bases between them.

This rearrangement joins TRBV7-2 to TRBJ2-1; 7 nucleotides line up with TRBD1. Germline V gene data show CDR1 as SGHTA and CDR2 as FQGNSA. The V and J ends lost 0 bases and 4 bases, in that order; junction bases with no gene match: 3. The CDR3 extends over 15 amino acids. The CDR3 DNA reads as TGTGCCAGCAGCTTAGCCGGGACAGTATACAATGAGCAGTTCTTC. Translating gives CASSLAGTVYNEQFF.

The chain recombines TRBV7-2 with TRBJ1-1; D gene ambiguous. In germline, CDR1 is SGHTA, CDR2 FQGNSA. V was clipped by 6 bases and J by 3 bases, with 14 bases between them. This CDR3 contains 14 residues. DNA for the CDR3: TGTGCCAGCAGTCAGAACCTAGGAGACACTGAAGCTTTCTTT. Its protein product is CASSQNLGDTEAFF.

CDR3 coding DNA: TGTGCCAGCAGCCAAGATCAAGGGGAGGGGGCTGAAGCTTTCTTT. Residues: CASSQDQGEGAEAFF. The chain couples TRBV3-1 (or the pseudogene TRBV3-2) to TRBJ1-1; D is perhaps TRBD1 (6 bases). Per the germline V gene, CDR1 is LGHDT and CDR2 is YNNKEL (reference sequence). V lost 0 bases and J 6 bases, leaving 14 bases between the germline ends. The CDR3 is made up of 15 amino acids.

This chain joins TRBV7-8 and TRBJ2-5; 7 bases are shared with TRBD2. V shed 3 bases, J shed 4 bases, and the junction held 11 bases outside the gene matches. The CDR3 spans 16 residues. Germline loops: CDR1 SGHVS, CDR2 FQNEAQ. The CDR3 reads CASSFLSGTLRETQYF. DNA of the CDR3: TGTGCCAGCAGCTTCCTGAGCGGGACGCTAAGAGAGACCCAGTACTTC.

V gene TRBV2 combines with J gene TRBJ1-3, with TRBD1 as a possible D gene (6 bases). Germline assignment: CDR1 SNHLY and CDR2 FYNNEI. This CDR3 region has 21 residues. V was trimmed by 1 base and J by 3 bases, leaving 28 bases between them. As DNA, the CDR3 is TGTGCCAGCAGTGAAGATAACACACCGCTGGTCTCAGGGGCTGGTGGAAACACCATATATTTT. It encodes CASSEDNTPLVSGAGGNTIYF. The variable domain in full, completed from reference TRBV2 and TRBJ1-3, reads EPEVTQTPSHQVTQMGQEVILRCVPISNHLYFYWYRQILGQKVEFLVSFYNNEISEKSEIFDDQFSVERPDGSNFTLKIRSTKLEDSAMYFCASSEDNTPLVSGAGGNTIYFGEGSWLTVV.

V and J are TRBV27 and TRBJ1-2, with 8 positions matching TRBD1. V dropped 3 bases and J dropped 5; count of bases not matched to a gene: 8. The germline V gene has CDR1 MNHEY and CDR2 SMNVEV (reference sequence). The length of the CDR3 is 15 residues. This chain's CDR3 is CASSLKSGGSYGYTF. The CDR3 bases are TGTGCCAGCAGTTTGAAATCAGGGGGCTCTTATGGCTACACCTTC.

The gene calls are TRBV2 and TRBJ1-5; unclear D gene. CDR3 length: 15 amino acids. V lost 6 bases and J lost 0, with 12 bases in between. Germline V CDR1 and CDR2: SNHLY, FYNNEI. The CDR3 region is CASRRTEDSNQPQHF. In DNA form, the CDR3 reads TGTGCCAGCAGACGGACTGAAGATAGCAATCAGCCCCAGCATTTT.

The chain couples TRBV5-5 to TRBJ2-1; TRBD1 might be the D (6 bases). CDR3 length: 14 residues. Germline CDR1 is SGHKS and CDR2 is YYEKEE (reference sequence). The V gene lost 0 bases and the J gene lost 6 bases, with 10 bases spanning the gap. CDR3: CASSLAQGANEQFF. For the CDR3, the DNA is TGTGCCAGCAGCTTGGCACAGGGTGCCAATGAGCAGTTCTTC.

The J gene is TRBJ1-4, the V gene TRBV30, with 7 bases lining up with TRBD1. The junction had 3 bases not matched to a gene; V was cut back by 1 base and J by 4 bases. Germline-derived CDR1 and CDR2 are GTSNPN and SVGIG (reference sequence). There are 14 residues in the CDR3. CDR3 DNA sequence: TGTGCCTGGAGTGAAGGGGGCAATAATGAAAAACTGTTTTTT. Its protein product is CAWSEGGNNEKLFF.

This chain uses TRBV5-5 with TRBJ2-5, with a possible D match to TRBD2 (6 bases). V lost 3 bases and J lost 5, with 17 bases in between. Germline lookup yields CDR1 SGHKS and CDR2 YYEKEE (reference sequence). The length of the CDR3 is 15 residues. The CDR3 loop is CASSWEDAPGETQYF. Here the CDR3 DNA reads TGTGCCAGCAGCTGGGAGGACGCGCCTGGGGAGACCCAGTACTTC.

The rearrangement joins TRBV28 to TRBJ1-2, with D uncertain. Germline V lookup: CDR1 MDHEN, CDR2 SYDVKM. Trimming stripped 5 bases from V and 0 bases from J, with 4 bases between. CDR3 size: 12 residues. The CDR3 bases are TGTGCCAGCAGTCGTCCTAACTATGGCTACACCTTC. Protein: CASSRPNYGYTF.

V is TRBV4-2 and J is TRBJ2-7, with D perhaps TRBD1 (5 bases). Germline CDR1 and CDR2: LGHNA and YNFKEQ. Trimming stripped 0 bases from V and 3 bases from J, with 12 bases between. The CDR3 has 15 amino acids. The CDR3 region has the DNA TGTGCCAGCAGCCAAGAGTTTACAGGCTACTACGAGCAGTACTTC. Amino acid sequence: CASSQEFTGYYEQYF.

This chain joins TRBV6-1 and TRBJ2-5; 7 bases map to TRBD2. V gave up 1 base and J gave up 5 bases; unmatched junction bases: 7. Germline values: CDR1 MNHNS, CDR2 SASEGT. The CDR3 length is 15 residues. The CDR3 reads CASSEGGGSGETQYF. The DNA of the CDR3 is TGTGCCAGCAGTGAAGGGGGCGGGAGCGGGGAGACCCAGTACTTC.

The chain carries TRBV30 and TRBJ1-2; tentative D call: TRBD1 (6 bases). The V gene's germline CDR1 is GTSNPN and CDR2 SVGIG (reference sequence). Trimming removed 7 bases at V and 5 bases at J, with 23 bases between. This CDR3 contains 15 residues. The CDR3 protein is CASFVYQGKRYGYTF. CDR3 bases: TGTGCCTCGTTTGTGTATCAGGGGAAGAGATATGGCTACACCTTC.

The V gene is TRBV5-1, the J gene TRBJ1-1; D gene ambiguous. From germline, CDR1 is SGHRS and CDR2 YFSETQ. The CDR3 spans 14 residues. V dropped 2 bases and J dropped 3 bases, with 11 bases sitting between them. The CDR3 DNA is TGCGCCAGCAGCTTCCGGGAGGGCGACACTGAAGCTTTCTTT. It codes for CASSFREGDTEAFF. The variable domain in full, completed from reference TRBV5-1 and TRBJ1-1, reads KAGVTQTPRYLIKTRGQQVTLSCSPISGHRSVSWYQQTPGQGLQFLFEYFSETQRNKGNFPGRFSGRQFSNSRSEMNVSTLELGDSALYLCASSFREGDTEAFFGQGTRLTVV.

The chain carries TRBV27 and TRBJ1-5; unclear D gene. The CDR3 length is 13 residues. The germline V and J ends were trimmed by 4 bases and 7 bases, with 11 bases remaining between them. Germline V gene data show CDR1 as MNHEY and CDR2 as SMNVEV (reference sequence). The DNA of the CDR3 is TGTGCCAGCAGTTCGAGGGTGTACCAGCCCCAGCATTTT. Its protein product is CASSSRVYQPQHF.